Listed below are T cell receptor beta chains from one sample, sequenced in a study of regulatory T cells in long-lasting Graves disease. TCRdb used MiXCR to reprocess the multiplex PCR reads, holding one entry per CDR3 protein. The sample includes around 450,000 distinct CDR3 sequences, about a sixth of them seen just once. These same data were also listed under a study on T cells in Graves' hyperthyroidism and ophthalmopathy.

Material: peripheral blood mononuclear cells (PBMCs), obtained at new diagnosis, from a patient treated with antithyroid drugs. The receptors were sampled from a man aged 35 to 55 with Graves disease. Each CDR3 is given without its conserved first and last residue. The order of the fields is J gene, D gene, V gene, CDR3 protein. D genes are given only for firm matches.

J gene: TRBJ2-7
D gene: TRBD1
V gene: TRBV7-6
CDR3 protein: ASSSRPGQSEQY

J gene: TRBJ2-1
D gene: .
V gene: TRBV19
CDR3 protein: ASKGLTWHEQF

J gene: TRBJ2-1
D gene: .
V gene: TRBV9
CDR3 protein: ASSGGSYNEQF

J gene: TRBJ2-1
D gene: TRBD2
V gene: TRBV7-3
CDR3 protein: ASSSLSGLGNEQF

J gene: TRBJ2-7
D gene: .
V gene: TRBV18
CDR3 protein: ASSPLGGQSSYEQY

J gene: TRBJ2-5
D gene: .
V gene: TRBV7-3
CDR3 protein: ASRKDGQQETQY

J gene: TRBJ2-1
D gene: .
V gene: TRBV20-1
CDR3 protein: SARVREYSNEQF

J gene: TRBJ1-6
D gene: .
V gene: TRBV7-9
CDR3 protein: ASSLYSRALNSPLH

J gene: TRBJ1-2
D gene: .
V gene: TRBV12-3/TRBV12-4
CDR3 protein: ASSLEGTGLLDYGYT

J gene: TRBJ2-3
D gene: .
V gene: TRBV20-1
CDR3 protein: SASGGTDTQY

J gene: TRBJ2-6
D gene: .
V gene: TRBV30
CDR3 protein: AWSVGSGANVLT

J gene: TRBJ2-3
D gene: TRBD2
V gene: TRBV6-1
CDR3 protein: ASSSRAGGFSDTQY

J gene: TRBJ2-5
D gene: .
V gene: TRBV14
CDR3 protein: ASSQRGRETQY

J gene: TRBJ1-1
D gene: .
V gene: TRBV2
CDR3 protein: ASSEGTEAF

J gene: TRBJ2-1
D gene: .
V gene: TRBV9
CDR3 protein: ASSASGFNEQF

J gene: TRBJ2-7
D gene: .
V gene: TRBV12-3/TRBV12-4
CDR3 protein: ASSPLGSREREQY

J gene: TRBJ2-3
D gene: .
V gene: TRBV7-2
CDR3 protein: ASSSSRHRGTDTQY

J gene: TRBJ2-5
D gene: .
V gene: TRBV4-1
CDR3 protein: ASSLPGQTQY

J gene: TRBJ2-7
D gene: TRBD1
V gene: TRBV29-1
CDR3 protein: SVEADRGHSYEQY

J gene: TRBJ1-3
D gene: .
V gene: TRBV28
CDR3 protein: ASSLGAISSGNTIY

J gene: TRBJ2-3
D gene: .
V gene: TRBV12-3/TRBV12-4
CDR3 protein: ASSLALRGASTDTQY

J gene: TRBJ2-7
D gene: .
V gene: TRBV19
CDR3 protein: ASSNGPEQY

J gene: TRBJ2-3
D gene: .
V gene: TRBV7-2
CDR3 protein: ASSLSRGSTDTQY

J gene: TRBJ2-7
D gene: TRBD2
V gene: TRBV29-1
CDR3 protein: SVAPGLAGGSSSYEQY

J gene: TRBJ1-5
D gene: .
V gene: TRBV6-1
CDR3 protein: ASSERWQPQH

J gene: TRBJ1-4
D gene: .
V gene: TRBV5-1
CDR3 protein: ASSLAAGNEKLF

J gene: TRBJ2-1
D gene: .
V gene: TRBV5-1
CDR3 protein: ASSLSFRATHNEQF

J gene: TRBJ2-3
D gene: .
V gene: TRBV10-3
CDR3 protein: AISEGGGSSTDTQY

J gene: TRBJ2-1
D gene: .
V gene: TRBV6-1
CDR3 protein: ATFGGGWNEQF

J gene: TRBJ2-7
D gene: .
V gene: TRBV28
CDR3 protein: ASSSSGPYEQY

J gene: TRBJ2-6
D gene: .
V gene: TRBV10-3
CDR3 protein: AISGGGGQLSGANVLT

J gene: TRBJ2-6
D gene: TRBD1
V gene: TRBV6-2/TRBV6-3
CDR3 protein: ASSYIHPRTGSGANVLT

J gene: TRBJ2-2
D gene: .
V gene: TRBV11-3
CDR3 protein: ASSPPERGNGELF

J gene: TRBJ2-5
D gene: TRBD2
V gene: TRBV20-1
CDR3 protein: SASTSGRETQY